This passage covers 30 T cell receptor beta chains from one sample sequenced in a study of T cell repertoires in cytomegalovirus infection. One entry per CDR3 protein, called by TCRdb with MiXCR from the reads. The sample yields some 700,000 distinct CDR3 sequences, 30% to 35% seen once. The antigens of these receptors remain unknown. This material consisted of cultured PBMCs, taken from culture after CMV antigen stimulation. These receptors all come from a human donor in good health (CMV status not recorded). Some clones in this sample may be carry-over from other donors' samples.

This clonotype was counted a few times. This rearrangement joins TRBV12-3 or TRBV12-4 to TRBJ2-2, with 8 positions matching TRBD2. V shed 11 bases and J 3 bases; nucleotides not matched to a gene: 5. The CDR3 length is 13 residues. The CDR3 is CASGGGYTGELFF. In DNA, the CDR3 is TGTGCCTCAGGCGGGGGGTACACCGGGGAGCTGTTTTTT.

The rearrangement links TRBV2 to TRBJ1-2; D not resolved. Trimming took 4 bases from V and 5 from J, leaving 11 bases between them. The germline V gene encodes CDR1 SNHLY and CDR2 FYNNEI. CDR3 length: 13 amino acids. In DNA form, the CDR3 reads TGTGCCAGCAGTGTTATGCTTCAATATGGCTACACCTTC. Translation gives CASSVMLQYGYTF.

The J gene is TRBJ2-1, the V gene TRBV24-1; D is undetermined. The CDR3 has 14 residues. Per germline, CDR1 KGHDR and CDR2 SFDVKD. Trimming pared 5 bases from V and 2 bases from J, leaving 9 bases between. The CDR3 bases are TGTGCCACCAGTGGTGGCTCCGCCTACAATGAGCAGTTCTTC. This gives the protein CATSGGSAYNEQFF.

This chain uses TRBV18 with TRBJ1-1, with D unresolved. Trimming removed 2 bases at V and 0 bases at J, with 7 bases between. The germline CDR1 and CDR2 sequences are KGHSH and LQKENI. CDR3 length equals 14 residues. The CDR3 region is CASSPEQVNTEAFF. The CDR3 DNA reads TGTGCCAGCTCACCAGAGCAGGTGAACACTGAAGCTTTCTTT.

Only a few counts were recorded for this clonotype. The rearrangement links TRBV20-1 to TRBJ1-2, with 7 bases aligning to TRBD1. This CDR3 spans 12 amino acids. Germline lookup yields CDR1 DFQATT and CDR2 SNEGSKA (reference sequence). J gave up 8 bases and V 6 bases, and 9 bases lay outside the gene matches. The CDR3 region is CSASNRGGGYTF. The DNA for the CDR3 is TGCAGTGCGTCCAACAGGGGTGGAGGCTACACCTTC.

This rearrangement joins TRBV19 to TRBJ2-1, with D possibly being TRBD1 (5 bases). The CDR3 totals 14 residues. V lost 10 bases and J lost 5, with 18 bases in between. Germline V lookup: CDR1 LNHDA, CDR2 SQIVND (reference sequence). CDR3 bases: TGTGCCACCGTAATTACAGGAACAGACAATGAGCAGTTCTTC. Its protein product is CATVITGTDNEQFF.

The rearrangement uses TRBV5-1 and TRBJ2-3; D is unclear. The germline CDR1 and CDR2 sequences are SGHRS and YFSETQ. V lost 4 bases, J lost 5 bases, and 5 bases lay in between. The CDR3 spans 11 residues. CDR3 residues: CASSQEDTQYF. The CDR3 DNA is TGCGCCAGCAGCCAGGAAGATACGCAGTATTTT.

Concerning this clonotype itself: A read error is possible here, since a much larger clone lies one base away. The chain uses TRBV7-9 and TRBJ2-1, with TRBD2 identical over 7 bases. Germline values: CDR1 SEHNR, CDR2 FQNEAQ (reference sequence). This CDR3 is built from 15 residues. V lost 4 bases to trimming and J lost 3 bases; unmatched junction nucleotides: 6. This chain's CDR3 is CASSSSGQGYNEQFF. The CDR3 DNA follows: TGTGCCAGCAGCTCTAGCGGCCAGGGCTACAATGAGCAGTTCTTC.

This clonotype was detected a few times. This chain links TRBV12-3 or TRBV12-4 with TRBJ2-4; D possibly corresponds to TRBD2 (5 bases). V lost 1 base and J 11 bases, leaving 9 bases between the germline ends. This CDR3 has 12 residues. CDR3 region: CASSLVGKLQYF. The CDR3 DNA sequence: TGTGCCAGCAGTTTAGTCGGGAAGCTTCAGTACTTC.

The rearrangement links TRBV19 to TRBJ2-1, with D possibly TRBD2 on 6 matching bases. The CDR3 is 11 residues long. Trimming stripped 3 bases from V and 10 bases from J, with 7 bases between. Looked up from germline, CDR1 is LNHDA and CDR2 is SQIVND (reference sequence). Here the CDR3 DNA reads TGTGCCAGTAGTATCGGGAGAGAGCAGTTCTTC. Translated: CASSIGREQFF.

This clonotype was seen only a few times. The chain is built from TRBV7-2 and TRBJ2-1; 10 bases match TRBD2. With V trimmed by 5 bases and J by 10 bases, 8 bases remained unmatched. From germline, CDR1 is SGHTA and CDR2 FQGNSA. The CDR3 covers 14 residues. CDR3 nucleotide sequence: TGTGCCAGCAGCAGCAGCGGGGGGGCCCGGGAGCAGTTCTTC. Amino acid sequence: CASSSSGGAREQFF.

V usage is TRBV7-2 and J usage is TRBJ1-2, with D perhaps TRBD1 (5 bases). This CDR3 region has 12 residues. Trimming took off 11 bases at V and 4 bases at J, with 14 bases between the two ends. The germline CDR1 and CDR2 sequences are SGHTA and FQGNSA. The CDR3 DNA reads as TGTGCCTGGGACTCTAGGATCTATGGCTACACCTTC. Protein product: CAWDSRIYGYTF.

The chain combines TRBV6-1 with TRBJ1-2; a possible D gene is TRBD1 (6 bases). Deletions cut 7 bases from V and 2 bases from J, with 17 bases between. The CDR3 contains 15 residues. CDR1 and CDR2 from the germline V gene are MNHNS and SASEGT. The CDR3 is CASNFVGGQNYGYTF. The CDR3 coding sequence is TGTGCCAGCAATTTTGTCGGGGGGCAAAACTATGGCTACACCTTC.

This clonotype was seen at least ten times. The CDR3 region has the DNA TGTGCCAGCAGCCGGGGGGGAGGGCGGGGAGAGACAGATACGCAGTATTTT. Its protein is CASSRGGGRGETDTQYF. The chain joins TRBV7-2 to TRBJ2-3; 8 nucleotides align to TRBD2. The CDR3 is 17 amino acids. With V trimmed by 5 bases and J by 3 bases, 13 bases remained unmatched. The germline CDR1 and CDR2 sequences are SGHTA and FQGNSA. Supplemented by reference TRBV7-2 and TRBJ2-3, the full variable domain reads GAGVSQSPSNKVTEKGKDVELRCDPISGHTALYWYRQSLGQGLEFLIYFQGNSAPDKSGLPSDRFSAERTGGSVSTLTIQRTQQEDSAVYLCASSRGGGRGETDTQYFGPGTRLTVL.

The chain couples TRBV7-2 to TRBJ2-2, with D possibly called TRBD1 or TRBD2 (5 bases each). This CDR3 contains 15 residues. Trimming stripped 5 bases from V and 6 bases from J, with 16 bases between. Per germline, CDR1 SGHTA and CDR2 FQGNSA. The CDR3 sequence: CASSAMGVWAGELFF. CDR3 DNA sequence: TGTGCCAGCAGCGCGATGGGGGTTTGGGCCGGGGAGCTGTTTTTT.

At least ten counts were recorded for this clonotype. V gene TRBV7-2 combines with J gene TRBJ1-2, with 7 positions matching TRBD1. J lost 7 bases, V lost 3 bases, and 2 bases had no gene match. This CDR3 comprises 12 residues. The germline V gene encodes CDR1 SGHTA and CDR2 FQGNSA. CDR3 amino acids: CASSFDRAGYTF. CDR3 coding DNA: TGTGCCAGCAGCTTCGACAGGGCTGGCTACACCTTC.

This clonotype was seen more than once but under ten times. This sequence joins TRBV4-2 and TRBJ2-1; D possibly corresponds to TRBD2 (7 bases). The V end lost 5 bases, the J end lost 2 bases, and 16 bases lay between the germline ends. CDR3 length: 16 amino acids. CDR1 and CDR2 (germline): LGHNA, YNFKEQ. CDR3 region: CASSRGGSEAYNEQFF. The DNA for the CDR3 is TGTGCCAGCAGCAGGGGGGGCTCTGAGGCCTACAATGAGCAGTTCTTC.

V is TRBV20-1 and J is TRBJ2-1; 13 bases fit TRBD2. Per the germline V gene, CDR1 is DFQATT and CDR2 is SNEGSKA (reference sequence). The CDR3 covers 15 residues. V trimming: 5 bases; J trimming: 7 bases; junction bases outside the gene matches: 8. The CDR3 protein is CSAPAGLAGKNEQFF. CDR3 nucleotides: TGCAGTGCTCCCGCGGGACTAGCGGGGAAAAATGAGCAGTTCTTC.

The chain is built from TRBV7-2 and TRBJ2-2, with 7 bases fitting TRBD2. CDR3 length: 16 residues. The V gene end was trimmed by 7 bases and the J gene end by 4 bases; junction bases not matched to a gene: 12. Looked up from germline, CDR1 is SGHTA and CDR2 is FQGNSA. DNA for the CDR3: TGTGCCAGCACGCTAGCGGCGGGAGCATCCACCGGGGAGCTGTTTTTT. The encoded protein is CASTLAAGASTGELFF. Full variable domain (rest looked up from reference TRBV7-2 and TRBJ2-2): GAGVSQSPSNKVTEKGKDVELRCDPISGHTALYWYRQSLGQGLEFLIYFQGNSAPDKSGLPSDRFSAERTGGSVSTLTIQRTQQEDSAVYLCASTLAAGASTGELFFGEGSRLTVL.

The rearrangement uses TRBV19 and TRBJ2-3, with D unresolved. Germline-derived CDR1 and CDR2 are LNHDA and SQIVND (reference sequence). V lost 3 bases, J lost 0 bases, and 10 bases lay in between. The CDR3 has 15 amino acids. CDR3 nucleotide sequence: TGTGCCAGTAGTATCATATCGACTAGCACAGATACGCAGTATTTT. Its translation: CASSIISTSTDTQYF.

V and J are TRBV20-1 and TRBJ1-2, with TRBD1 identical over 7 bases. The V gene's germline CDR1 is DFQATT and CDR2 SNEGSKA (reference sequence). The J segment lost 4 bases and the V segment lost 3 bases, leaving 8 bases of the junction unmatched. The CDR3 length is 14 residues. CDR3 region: CSARTGQAGYGYTF. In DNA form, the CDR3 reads TGCAGTGCTAGGACCGGACAGGCGGGCTATGGCTACACCTTC.

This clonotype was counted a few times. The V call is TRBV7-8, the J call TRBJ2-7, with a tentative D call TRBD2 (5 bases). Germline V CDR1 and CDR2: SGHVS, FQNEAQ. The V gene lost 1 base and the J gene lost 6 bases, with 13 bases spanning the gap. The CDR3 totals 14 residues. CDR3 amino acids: CASSLVRNSGEQYF. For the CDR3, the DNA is TGTGCCAGCAGCTTAGTGAGAAACAGCGGCGAGCAGTACTTC.

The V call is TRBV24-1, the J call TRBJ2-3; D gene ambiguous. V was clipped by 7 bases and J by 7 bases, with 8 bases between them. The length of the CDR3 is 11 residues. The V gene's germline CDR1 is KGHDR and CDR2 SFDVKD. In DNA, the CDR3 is TGTGCCACCAGCAACGGTAATACGCAGTATTTT. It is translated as CATSNGNTQYF.

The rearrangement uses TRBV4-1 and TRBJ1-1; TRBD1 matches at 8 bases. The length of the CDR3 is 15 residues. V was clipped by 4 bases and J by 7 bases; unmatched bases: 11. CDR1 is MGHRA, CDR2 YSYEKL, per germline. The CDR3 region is CASSPTGEFSGEAFF. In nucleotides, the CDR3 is TGCGCCAGCAGCCCGACAGGGGAGTTTTCAGGTGAAGCTTTCTTT.

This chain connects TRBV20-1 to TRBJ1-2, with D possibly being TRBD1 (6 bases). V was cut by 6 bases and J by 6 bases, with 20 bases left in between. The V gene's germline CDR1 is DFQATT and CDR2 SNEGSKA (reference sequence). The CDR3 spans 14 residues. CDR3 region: CSARTGGILDGYTF. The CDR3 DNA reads TGCAGTGCGCGGACCGGGGGCATCCTAGATGGCTACACCTTC.

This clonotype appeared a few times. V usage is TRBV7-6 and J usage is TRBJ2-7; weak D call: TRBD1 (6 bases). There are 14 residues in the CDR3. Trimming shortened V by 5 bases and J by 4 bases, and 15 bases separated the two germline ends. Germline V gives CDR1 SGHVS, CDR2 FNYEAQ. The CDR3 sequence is CASSPTGNGYEQYF. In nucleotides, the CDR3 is TGTGCCAGCAGCCCAACAGGGAACGGGTACGAGCAGTACTTC.

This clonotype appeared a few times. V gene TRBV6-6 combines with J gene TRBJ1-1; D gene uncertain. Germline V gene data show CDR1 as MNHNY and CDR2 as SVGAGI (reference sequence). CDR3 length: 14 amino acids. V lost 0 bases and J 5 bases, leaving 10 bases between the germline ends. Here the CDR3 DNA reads TGTGCCAGCAGTTACTCCCAGGAGGGAACTGAAGCTTTCTTT. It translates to CASSYSQEGTEAFF.

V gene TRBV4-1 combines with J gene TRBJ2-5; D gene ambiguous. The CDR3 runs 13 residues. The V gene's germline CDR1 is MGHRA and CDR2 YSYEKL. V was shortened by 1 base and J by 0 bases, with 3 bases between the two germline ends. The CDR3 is CASSQANQETQYF. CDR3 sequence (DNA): TGCGCCAGCAGCCAAGCGAACCAAGAGACCCAGTACTTC.

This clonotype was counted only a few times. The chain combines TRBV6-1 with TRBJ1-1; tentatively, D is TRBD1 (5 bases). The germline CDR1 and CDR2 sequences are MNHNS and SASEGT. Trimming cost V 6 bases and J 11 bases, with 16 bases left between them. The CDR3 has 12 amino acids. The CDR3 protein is CASRGRAVRAFF. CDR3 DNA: TGTGCCAGCAGGGGCAGGGCCGTCAGGGCTTTCTTT.

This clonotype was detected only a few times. CDR3 nucleotides: TGTGCCAGCAGCGACGGAGGGGATGAGCAGTTCTTC. Translating gives CASSDGGDEQFF. The chain employs TRBV12-3 or TRBV12-4 and TRBJ2-1; tentatively, D is TRBD2 (6 bases). The CDR3 consists of 12 residues. The germline V and J ends were trimmed by 6 bases and 8 bases, with 11 bases remaining between them.